The present T cell receptor beta chain was sequenced within a study of CD8 T cells in ankylosing spondylitis. Germline V gene data show CDR1 as SGHVS and CDR2 as FQNEAQ. The CDR3 has 17 amino acids. V was shortened by 5 bases and J by 0 bases, with 19 bases between the two germline ends. Study findings and constraints: As reported, disease-linked clones showed significant enrichment in matched ankylosing spondylitis synovial fluid. Relatively scarce in peripheral blood, disease-linked clones were CD8+. Both synovial fluid and blood in reactive arthritis had previously been reported to carry some motif variants. There was a TCR beta motif, made of fewer than 10 highly homologous variants, that appeared characteristic of ankylosing spondylitis blood.

A quantitative 5'-RACE method, one with molecular barcodes, was used to make TCR beta libraries. TCRdb independently ran MiXCR on the 5' RACE reads; one entry per CDR3 protein. The sample lists just under 550,000 distinct CDR3 sequences, over 9.5% seen once, with 6.8% in the top ten. For this clonotype: Its cognate antigen is unknown.

The clonotype originates from a male donor with ankylosing spondylitis. Sequencing was done on a sample of blood, either unsorted or a sorted T cell fraction (not recorded which). This chain uses TRBV7-8 with TRBJ2-5, with a weak D call TRBD1 (7 bases). For the CDR3, the DNA is TGTGCCAGCAGCCCGCGAACTGCGGGGACAGACCAAGAGACCCAGTACTTC. It yields the protein CASSPRTAGTDQETQYF.